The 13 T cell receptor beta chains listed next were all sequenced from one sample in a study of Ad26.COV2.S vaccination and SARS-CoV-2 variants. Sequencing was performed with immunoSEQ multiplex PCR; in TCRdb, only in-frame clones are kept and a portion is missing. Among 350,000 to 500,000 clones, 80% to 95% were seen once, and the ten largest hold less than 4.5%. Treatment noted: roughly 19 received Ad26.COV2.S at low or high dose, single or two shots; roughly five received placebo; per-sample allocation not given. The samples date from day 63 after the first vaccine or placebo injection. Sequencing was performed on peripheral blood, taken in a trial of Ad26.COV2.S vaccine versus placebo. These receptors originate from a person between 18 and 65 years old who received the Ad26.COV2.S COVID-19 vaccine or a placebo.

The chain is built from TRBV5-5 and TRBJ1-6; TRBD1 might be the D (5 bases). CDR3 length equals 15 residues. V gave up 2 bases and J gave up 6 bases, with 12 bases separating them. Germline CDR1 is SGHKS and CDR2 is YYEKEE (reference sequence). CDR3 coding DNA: TGTGCCAGCAGCTTCCAGGACATCTCTAATTCACCCCTCCACTTT. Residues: CASSFQDISNSPLHF.

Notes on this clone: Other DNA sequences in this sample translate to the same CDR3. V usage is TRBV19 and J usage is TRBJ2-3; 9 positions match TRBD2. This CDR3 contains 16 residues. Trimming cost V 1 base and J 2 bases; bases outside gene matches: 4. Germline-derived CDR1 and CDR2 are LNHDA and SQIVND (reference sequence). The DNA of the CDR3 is TGTGCCAGTAGTATAGTCGCGGGAGGGCCCACAGATACGCAGTATTTT. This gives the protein CASSIVAGGPTDTQYF. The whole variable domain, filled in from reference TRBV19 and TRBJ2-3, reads DGGITQSPKYLFRKEGQNVTLSCEQNLNHDAMYWYRQDPGQGLRLIYYSQIVNDFQKGDIAEGYSVSREKKESFPLTVTSAQKNPTAFYLCASSIVAGGPTDTQYFGPGTRLTVL.

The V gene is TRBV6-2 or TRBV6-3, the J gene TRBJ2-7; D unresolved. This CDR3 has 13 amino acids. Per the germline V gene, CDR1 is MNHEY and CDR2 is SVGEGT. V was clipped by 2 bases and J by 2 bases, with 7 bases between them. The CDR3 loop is CASSYMETYEQYF. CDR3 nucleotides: TGTGCCAGCAGTTACATGGAGACCTACGAGCAGTACTTC.

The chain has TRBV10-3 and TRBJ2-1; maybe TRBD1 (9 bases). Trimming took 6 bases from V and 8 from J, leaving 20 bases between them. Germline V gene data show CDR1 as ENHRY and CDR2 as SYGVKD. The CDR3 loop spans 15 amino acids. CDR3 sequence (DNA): TGTGCCATCAGCAGCGGGGGAGGGACAGGGTATGAGCAGTTCTTC. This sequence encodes CAISSGGGTGYEQFF.

The chain's CDR3 is CSVVAPGTSGSITDTQYF. CDR3 sequence (DNA): TGCAGCGTTGTTGCCCCCGGGACTAGCGGGAGTATCACAGATACGCAGTATTTT. The V call is TRBV29-1, the J call TRBJ2-3, with TRBD2 matching 14 bases. V gave up 4 bases and J gave up 2 bases; unmatched junction bases: 11. The CDR3 runs to 18 residues. CDR1 SQVTM and CDR2 ANQGSEA come from the germline V gene.

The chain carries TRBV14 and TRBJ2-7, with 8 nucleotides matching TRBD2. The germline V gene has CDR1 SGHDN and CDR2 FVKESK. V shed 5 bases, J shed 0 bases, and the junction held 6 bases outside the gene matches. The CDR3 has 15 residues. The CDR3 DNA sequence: TGTGCCAGCAGCTCACTAGCGGAAAGCTCCTACGAGCAGTACTTC. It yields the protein CASSSLAESSYEQYF. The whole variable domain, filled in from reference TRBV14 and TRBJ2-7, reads EAGVTQFPSHSVIEKGQTVTLRCDPISGHDNLYWYRRVMGKEIKFLLHFVKESKQDESGMPNNRFLAERTGGTYSTLKVQPAELEDSGVYFCASSSLAESSYEQYFGPGTRLTVT.

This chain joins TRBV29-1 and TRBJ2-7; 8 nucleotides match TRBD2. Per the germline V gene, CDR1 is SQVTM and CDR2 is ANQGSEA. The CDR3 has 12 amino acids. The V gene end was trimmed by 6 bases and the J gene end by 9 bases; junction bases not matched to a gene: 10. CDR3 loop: CSVAGEGLVQYF. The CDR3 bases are TGCAGCGTAGCGGGAGAGGGACTCGTGCAGTACTTC.

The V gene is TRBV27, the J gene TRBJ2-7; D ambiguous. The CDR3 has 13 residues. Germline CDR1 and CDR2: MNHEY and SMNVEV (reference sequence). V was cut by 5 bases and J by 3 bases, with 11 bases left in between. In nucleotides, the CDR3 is TGTGCCAGCAGTAACGCGCGAGACTACGAGCAGTACTTC. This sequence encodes CASSNARDYEQYF.

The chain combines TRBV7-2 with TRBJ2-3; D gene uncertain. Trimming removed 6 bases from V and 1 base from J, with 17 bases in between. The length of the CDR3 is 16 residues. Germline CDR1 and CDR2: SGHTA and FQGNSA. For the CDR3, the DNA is TGTGCCAGCAGGCTTAAAGTCCAGTGGGGCACAGATACGCAGTATTTT. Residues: CASRLKVQWGTDTQYF.

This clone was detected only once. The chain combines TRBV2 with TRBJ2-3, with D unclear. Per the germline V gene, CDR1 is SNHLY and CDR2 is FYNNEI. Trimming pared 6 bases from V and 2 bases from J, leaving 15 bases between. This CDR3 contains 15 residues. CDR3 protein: CASRPLATPTDTQYF. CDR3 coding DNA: TGTGCCAGCAGACCCCTGGCGACCCCCACAGATACGCAGTATTTT.

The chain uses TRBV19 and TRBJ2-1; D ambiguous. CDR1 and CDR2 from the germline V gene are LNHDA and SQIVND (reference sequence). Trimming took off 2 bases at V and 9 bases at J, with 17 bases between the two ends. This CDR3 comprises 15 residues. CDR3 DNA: TGTGCCAGTAGTATATCCCTAGTTACTACCGGTGAGCAGTTCTTC. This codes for CASSISLVTTGEQFF. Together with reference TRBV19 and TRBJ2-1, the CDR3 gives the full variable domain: DGGITQSPKYLFRKEGQNVTLSCEQNLNHDAMYWYRQDPGQGLRLIYYSQIVNDFQKGDIAEGYSVSREKKESFPLTVTSAQKNPTAFYLCASSISLVTTGEQFFGPGTRLTVL.

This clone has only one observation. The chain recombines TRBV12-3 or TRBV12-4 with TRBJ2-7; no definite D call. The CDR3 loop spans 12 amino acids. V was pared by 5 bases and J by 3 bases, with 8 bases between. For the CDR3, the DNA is TGTGCCAGCAGTCTCTGGGACTACGAGCAGTACTTC. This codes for CASSLWDYEQYF.

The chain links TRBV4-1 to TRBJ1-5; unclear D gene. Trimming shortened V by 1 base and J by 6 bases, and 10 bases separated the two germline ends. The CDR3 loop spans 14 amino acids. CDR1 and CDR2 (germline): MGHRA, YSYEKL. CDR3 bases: TGCGCCAGCAGCCAAGTTAATACGGGTCAGCCCCAGCATTTT. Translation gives CASSQVNTGQPQHF.